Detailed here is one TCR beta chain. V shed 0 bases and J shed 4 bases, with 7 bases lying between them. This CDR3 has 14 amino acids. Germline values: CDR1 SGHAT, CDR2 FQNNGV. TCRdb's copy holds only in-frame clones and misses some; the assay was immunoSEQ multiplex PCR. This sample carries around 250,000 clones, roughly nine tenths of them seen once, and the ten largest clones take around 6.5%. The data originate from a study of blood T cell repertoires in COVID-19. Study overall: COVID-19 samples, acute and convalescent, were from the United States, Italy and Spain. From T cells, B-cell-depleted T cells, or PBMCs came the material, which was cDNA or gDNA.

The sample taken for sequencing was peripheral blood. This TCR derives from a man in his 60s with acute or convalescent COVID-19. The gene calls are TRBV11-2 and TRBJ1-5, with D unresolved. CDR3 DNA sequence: TGTGCCAGCAGCTTAGATTCAGGTAATCAGCCCCAGCATTTT. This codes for CASSLDSGNQPQHF.